The subject of this entry is one T cell receptor beta chain. The data derive from a study of blood T cell repertoires in COVID-19. About the study: COVID-19 samples collected from the United States, Italy and Spain covered acute and convalescent phases. From T cells, B-cell-depleted T cells, or PBMCs came the material, which was cDNA or gDNA.

Patients at the Seattle site were enrolled during active infection and followed longitudinally. Per the authors' pipeline: Reference gene primer amplification gave estimated nucleated cell counts. The table came from immunoSEQ multiplex PCR; TCRdb's copy has only in-frame clones and leaves some out. D and trimming were read from the DNA, whereas the V and J calls and clone size are those reported in that table. The data hold 100,000 to 150,000 clones, with about 81% observed a single time. Trimming cost V 6 bases and J 0 bases, with 12 bases left between them. CDR3 size: 15 residues. Germline-derived CDR1 and CDR2 are MNHEY and SVGAGI.

The TCR sequence derives from a man aged 25 to 45 with COVID-19, enrolled during active disease. The source material was peripheral blood. The genes are TRBV6-5 and TRBJ2-1; D possibly corresponds to TRBD1 (6 bases). The CDR3 spells CASRRQVSSYNEQFF. CDR3 nucleotide sequence: TGTGCCAGCAGGAGACAGGTGTCCTCCTACAATGAGCAGTTCTTC.